The 22 T cell receptor beta chains below all came from one sample that was sequenced in a study of T cell changes during pregnancy in multiple sclerosis. Assay used: immunoSEQ multiplex PCR; TCRdb lists only in-frame clones, some missing. The repertoire includes approximately 40,000 clones, 85% to 95% of them detected once, and roughly 0.55% sits in the top ten. The input for sequencing was CD4+ T cells from peripheral blood mononuclear cells, taken in the third trimester of pregnancy. These receptors were taken from a female donor with multiple sclerosis, enrolled in a pregnancy study.

A remark on this clone: At one end, the junction sequence differs from germline, possibly due to a read error. This sequence joins TRBV6-1 and TRBJ1-2, with TRBD1 matching over 12 bases. This CDR3 comprises 14 residues. The germline V gene has CDR1 MNHNS and CDR2 SASEGT. CDR3 amino acids: CAGSRGQGARSYTF. CDR3 DNA: TGTGCCGGCAGTAGGGGACAGGGGGCGAGGAGCTACACCTTC.

This chain links TRBV30 with TRBJ2-1; 7 bases map to TRBD1. Trimming at V came to 4 bases and at J to 6 bases, leaving 9 bases not matched to a gene. The V gene's germline CDR1 is GTSNPN and CDR2 SVGIG (reference sequence). The CDR3 sequence is 14 residues long. CDR3 bases: TGTGCCTGGAAAGGGGGCCCCGGTGGCAATGAGCAGTTCTTC. It translates to CAWKGGPGGNEQFF.

On this clone: In the same sample, other DNA sequences code for this CDR3. The rearrangement links TRBV7-3 to TRBJ2-5; tentatively, D is TRBD2 (6 bases). The CDR3 extends over 16 amino acids. The germline V and J ends were trimmed by 5 bases and 4 bases, with 20 bases remaining between them. Germline V gives CDR1 SGHTA, CDR2 FQGTGA. In DNA form, the CDR3 reads TGTGCCAGCAGCCCGGGAGCCGGCAGGGTCGGAGAGACCCAGTACTTC. It is translated as CASSPGAGRVGETQYF.

The V call is TRBV7-9, the J call TRBJ1-1; D is possibly TRBD1 (5 bases). CDR1 and CDR2 (germline): SEHNR, FQNEAQ (reference sequence). V lost 0 bases, J lost 2 bases, and 10 bases lay in between. The CDR3 contains 15 residues. The DNA for the CDR3 is TGTGCCAGCAGCTTAGCGGGGGGGGTAAACACTGAAGCTTTCTTT. Protein sequence: CASSLAGGVNTEAFF.

The genes are TRBV7-3 and TRBJ2-3, with 10 bases matching TRBD2. Germline-derived CDR1 and CDR2 are SGHTA and FQGTGA. Losses at the gene ends were 2 bases for V and 7 bases for J; bases not matched to a gene: 6. The CDR3 covers 15 residues. CDR3 protein: CASSLLAGVGNTQYF. The CDR3 DNA is TGTGCCAGCAGCTTACTAGCGGGAGTAGGAAATACGCAGTATTTT.

The genes are TRBV29-1 and TRBJ2-7, with 9 bases fitting TRBD2. The CDR3 sequence is 14 residues long. The V gene end was trimmed by 1 base and the J gene end by 1 base; junction bases not matched to a gene: 2. Per the germline V gene, CDR1 is SQVTM and CDR2 is ANQGSEA. The CDR3 reads CSVEGAGGSYEQYF. The DNA of the CDR3 is TGCAGCGTTGAAGGGGCGGGAGGGTCCTACGAGCAGTACTTC.

The CDR3 protein is CASSPQGQVYGYTF. The DNA for the CDR3 is TGTGCCAGCAGTCCCCAAGGACAGGTCTATGGCTACACCTTC. The rearrangement joins TRBV28 to TRBJ1-2; 7 bases map to TRBD1. CDR3 length: 14 amino acids. Germline CDR1 MDHEN, CDR2 SYDVKM. Germline trimming cut 5 bases from V and 4 bases from J; bases unmatched to any gene: 7.

The chain joins TRBV4-1 to TRBJ2-3, with 9 bases lining up with TRBD2. The CDR3 loop spans 16 amino acids. The germline V gene has CDR1 MGHRA and CDR2 YSYEKL. J was trimmed by 1 base and V by 4 bases; bases with no gene match: 6. This chain's CDR3 is CASSRLLAGGTDTQYF. DNA of the CDR3: TGCGCCAGCAGCCGATTATTAGCGGGGGGCACAGATACGCAGTATTTT.

The chain recombines TRBV28 with TRBJ2-5, with 11 bases lining up with TRBD2. V lost 4 bases, J lost 0 bases, and 4 bases stayed unmatched. CDR3 size: 16 residues. Germline-derived CDR1 and CDR2 are MDHEN and SYDVKM. CDR3 nucleotides: TGTGCCAGCAGTTCGACTAGCGGGACGTACCAAGAGACCCAGTACTTC. Protein: CASSSTSGTYQETQYF.

The rearrangement uses TRBV2 and TRBJ2-3; 8 nucleotides match TRBD2. Unmatched junction bases numbered 3, after V lost 10 bases and J lost 0 bases. The CDR3 is 13 amino acids. Germline loops: CDR1 SNHLY, CDR2 FYNNEI. The CDR3 DNA follows: TGTGCCACAACGGGGGGGAGCACAGATACGCAGTATTTT. Translated, it gives CATTGGSTDTQYF.

The chain couples TRBV9 to TRBJ1-2; D remains ambiguous. V was clipped by 0 bases and J by 0 bases, with 12 bases between them. Germline loops: CDR1 SGDLS, CDR2 YYNGEE. The CDR3 spans 16 residues. DNA of the CDR3: TGTGCCAGCAGCGTAGCTACCAGGACTTCTAACTATGGCTACACCTTC. The encoded protein is CASSVATRTSNYGYTF. Combining the CDR3 with reference TRBV9 and TRBJ1-2 gives the whole variable domain DSGVTQTPKHLITATGQRVTLRCSPRSGDLSVYWYQQSLDQGLQFLIQYYNGEERAKGNILERFSAQQFPDLHSELNLSSLELGDSALYFCASSVATRTSNYGYTFGSGTRLTVV.

J is TRBJ1-4 and V is TRBV5-8; 11 nucleotides align to TRBD1. Germline V CDR1 and CDR2: SGHTS, YDEGEE. V was pared by 4 bases and J by 3 bases, with 5 bases of the junction left unmatched. The CDR3 is made up of 16 amino acids. The CDR3 DNA sequence: TGTGCCAGCAGCCGGGGACAGGGGGACGCTAATGAAAAACTGTTTTTT. It encodes CASSRGQGDANEKLFF.

This clone was seen a handful of times. The gene calls are TRBV7-9 and TRBJ1-1; D is unresolved. The germline V and J ends were trimmed by 5 bases and 1 base, with 14 bases remaining between them. The CDR3 is 15 amino acids. Germline V gene data show CDR1 as SEHNR and CDR2 as FQNEAQ (reference sequence). The DNA of the CDR3 is TGTGCCAGCAGCGCTACCGGGGTGCGGAACACTGAAGCTTTCTTT. Encoded protein: CASSATGVRNTEAFF. The full variable domain, completed using reference TRBV7-9 and TRBJ1-1, is DTGVSQNPRHKITKRGQNVTFRCDPISEHNRLYWYRQTLGQGPEFLTYFQNEAQLEKSRLLSDRFSAERPKGSFSTLEIQRTEQGDSAMYLCASSATGVRNTEAFFGQGTRLTVV.

The chain is built from TRBV7-9 and TRBJ2-1, with 11 bases identical to TRBD2. The CDR3 is made up of 17 amino acids. Per the germline V gene, CDR1 is SEHNR and CDR2 is FQNEAQ (reference sequence). V gave up 0 bases and J gave up 6 bases; unmatched junction bases: 7. The DNA of the CDR3 is TGTGCCAGCAGCTTAGCATTAGCGGGAGGGCGGTCCAATGAGCAGTTCTTC. Translating gives CASSLALAGGRSNEQFF.

The chain is built from TRBV5-4 and TRBJ2-1; 8 bases map to TRBD2. V dropped 2 bases and J dropped 0; count of bases not matched to a gene: 4. The CDR3 is made up of 16 amino acids. CDR1 SGHNT and CDR2 YYREEE come from the germline V gene (reference sequence). The CDR3 sequence is CASSFQRGSSYNEQFF. Written as DNA, the CDR3 is TGTGCCAGCAGCTTCCAGCGGGGGAGCTCCTACAATGAGCAGTTCTTC.

The V and J genes are TRBV5-4 and TRBJ2-1, with 7 bases identical to TRBD1. Germline CDR1 SGHNT, CDR2 YYREEE (reference sequence). The CDR3 has 15 amino acids. The junction had 7 bases not matched to a gene; V was cut back by 3 bases and J by 4 bases. In DNA form, the CDR3 reads TGTGCCAGCAGCTCCCCCGGGACAGCATACAATGAGCAGTTCTTC. It yields the protein CASSSPGTAYNEQFF.

The chain has TRBV15 and TRBJ1-3; tentative D call: TRBD1 (5 bases). This CDR3 is 15 amino acids long. V lost 0 bases, J lost 0 bases, and 6 bases lay in between. Germline V CDR1 and CDR2: LNHNV, YYDKDF (reference sequence). The CDR3 nucleotides are TGTGCCACCAGCAGAGACGGGGGCTCTGGAAACACCATATATTTT. This gives the protein CATSRDGGSGNTIYF.

The chain recombines TRBV5-5 with TRBJ1-2; maybe TRBD1 (5 bases). The CDR3 spans 13 residues. V was cut by 0 bases and J by 2 bases, with 5 bases left in between. The V gene's germline CDR1 is SGHKS and CDR2 YYEKEE (reference sequence). The CDR3 protein is CASSLEGNYGYTF. The DNA for the CDR3 is TGTGCCAGCAGCTTGGAGGGGAACTATGGCTACACCTTC.

This chain links TRBV7-2 with TRBJ2-3; 11 nucleotides align to TRBD2. V lost 3 bases to trimming and J lost 6 bases; unmatched junction nucleotides: 5. The CDR3 has 15 residues. Germline V CDR1 and CDR2: SGHTA, FQGNSA. The CDR3 protein is CASSFSSGRMDTQYF. The CDR3 bases are TGTGCCAGCAGCTTCTCTAGCGGGAGGATGGATACGCAGTATTTT.

This chain links TRBV10-3 with TRBJ1-3; D remains ambiguous. V was pared by 4 bases and J by 0 bases, with 10 bases between. The CDR3 is made up of 15 amino acids. From germline, CDR1 is ENHRY and CDR2 SYGVKD. This chain's CDR3 is CAISGAANSGNTIYF. In DNA form, the CDR3 reads TGTGCCATCAGTGGGGCAGCCAACTCTGGAAACACCATATATTTT.

The chain has TRBV5-1 and TRBJ2-4; D is possibly TRBD2 (5 bases). The CDR3 spans 14 residues. V lost 0 bases to trimming and J lost 6 bases, with 10 bases between them. The germline gives CDR1 SGHRS, CDR2 YFSETQ. In DNA form, the CDR3 reads TGCGCCAGCAGCTTGGCTGGACTGCCAAACATTCAGTACTTC. This codes for CASSLAGLPNIQYF.

The chain has TRBV7-3 and TRBJ2-1; 9 bases fit TRBD1. The V segment lost 5 bases and the J segment 7 bases; nucleotides outside the gene matches: 12. This CDR3 comprises 16 residues. In germline, CDR1 is SGHTA, CDR2 FQGTGA. CDR3 amino acids: CASSPRGRDRANEQFF. The CDR3 DNA reads TGTGCCAGCAGCCCGAGGGGCCGGGACAGGGCAAATGAGCAGTTCTTC.